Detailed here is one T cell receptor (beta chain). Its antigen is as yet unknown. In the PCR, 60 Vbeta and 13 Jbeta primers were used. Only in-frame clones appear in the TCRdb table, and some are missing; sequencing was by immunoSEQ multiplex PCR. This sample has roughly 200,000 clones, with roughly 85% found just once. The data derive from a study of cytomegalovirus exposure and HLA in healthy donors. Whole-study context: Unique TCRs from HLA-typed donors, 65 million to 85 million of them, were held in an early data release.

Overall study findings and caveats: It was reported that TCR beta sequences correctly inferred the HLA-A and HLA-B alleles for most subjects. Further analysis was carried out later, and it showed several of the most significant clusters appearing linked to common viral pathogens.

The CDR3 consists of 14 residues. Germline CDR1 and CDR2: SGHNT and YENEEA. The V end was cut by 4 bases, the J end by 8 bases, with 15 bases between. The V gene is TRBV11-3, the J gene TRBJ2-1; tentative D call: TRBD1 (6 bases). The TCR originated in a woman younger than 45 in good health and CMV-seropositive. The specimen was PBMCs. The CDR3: CASSSGVNRDEQFF. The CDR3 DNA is TGTGCCAGCAGCTCTGGGGTCAACAGGGATGAGCAGTTCTTC.